The 10 T cell receptor beta chains below all came from one sample that was sequenced in a study of shared clonotypes between healthy human individuals. The table came from immunoSEQ multiplex PCR; TCRdb's copy has only in-frame clones and leaves some out. The table has roughly 2,300,000 clones, approximately 90% seen once. Sequencing was done on a sample of naive CD4+ T cells from PBMCs. Subset here: CD45RA+ positively selected. All receptors come from a young man in good health. Some clones in this sample may be carry-over from other donors' samples.

The rearrangement links TRBV19 to TRBJ1-1; no reliable D call. The CDR3 length is 13 residues. Germline CDR1 and CDR2: LNHDA and SQIVND (reference sequence). With 3 bases removed from V and 11 bases from J, the gap between germline ends came to 16 bases. CDR3 in amino acids: CASSIGPYGIAFF. CDR3 bases: TGTGCCAGTAGTATCGGTCCCTATGGAATCGCTTTCTTT.

As concerns this clone: Other DNA sequences in this sample translate to the same CDR3. This chain joins TRBV10-3 and TRBJ2-2, with 9 bases that match TRBD1. Trimming cost V 6 bases and J 4 bases; bases outside gene matches: 3. Per germline, CDR1 ENHRY and CDR2 SYGVKD. The length of the CDR3 is 14 residues. CDR3 bases: TGTGCCATCAGGGGACAGGGTGGCACCGGGGAGCTGTTTTTT. It codes for CAIRGQGGTGELFF.

The J gene is TRBJ1-1, the V gene TRBV18; 8 nucleotides match TRBD1. V shed 3 bases and J 3 bases; nucleotides not matched to a gene: 9. The germline V gene has CDR1 KGHSH and CDR2 LQKENI. The CDR3 is 16 residues long. The chain's CDR3 is CASSPILQGADTEAFF. CDR3 in DNA: TGTGCCAGCTCACCCATTCTCCAGGGGGCGGACACTGAAGCTTTCTTT.

This clone was detected a few times. The chain links TRBV4-1 to TRBJ1-1, with unresolved D. Germline CDR1 reads MGHRA; CDR2 reads YSYEKL. The CDR3 has 14 residues. The V end was cut by 0 bases, the J end by 4 bases, with 9 bases between. CDR3 region: CASSQDWLSTEAFF. The CDR3 DNA follows: TGCGCCAGCAGCCAAGACTGGCTTTCCACTGAAGCTTTCTTT.

The chain is built from TRBV18 and TRBJ2-7, with a weak D call TRBD1 (6 bases). Per germline, CDR1 KGHSH and CDR2 LQKENI. The CDR3 is 15 amino acids. With 3 bases removed from V and 0 bases from J, the gap between germline ends came to 12 bases. The CDR3 region has the DNA TGTGCCAGCTCACCTGATGTACAGGGCTCCTACGAGCAGTACTTC. Protein: CASSPDVQGSYEQYF.

The rearrangement links TRBV21-1 to TRBJ1-2. TRBV21-1 is termed a pseudogene. The CDR3 has 12 residues. The CDR3 spells CARATLEYGYTF. The CDR3 nucleotides read TGTGCCAGGGCGACCCTAGAATATGGCTACACCTTC.

The chain employs TRBV29-1 and TRBJ2-1, with TRBD1 matching 8 bases. Trimming removed 2 bases from V and 9 bases from J; junction bases left unmatched: 12. Germline CDR1 and CDR2: SQVTM and ANQGSEA. The CDR3 is 15 amino acids. The chain's CDR3 is CSVEIRGRPEIEQFF. CDR3 DNA: TGCAGCGTTGAAATCAGGGGGCGCCCAGAGATTGAGCAGTTCTTC.

DNA for the CDR3: TGTGCCAGCAGTGAAGGACAGGGGAGGAAAGCTTTCTTT. This encodes CASSEGQGRKAFF. This chain connects TRBV6-1 to TRBJ1-1; 8 bases align to TRBD1. V lost 1 base and J lost 9; bases outside the gene matches: 4. The germline gives CDR1 MNHNS, CDR2 SASEGT. The CDR3 has 13 amino acids.

The gene calls are TRBV28 and TRBJ1-5; D perhaps matches TRBD1 (5 bases). The CDR3 runs to 15 residues. Deletions cut 6 bases from V and 4 bases from J, with 16 bases between. Germline CDR1 reads MDHEN; CDR2 reads SYDVKM. CDR3 DNA sequence: TGTGCCAGCAGCGACGCAGGGAGAAAGAATCAGCCCCAGCATTTT. This encodes CASSDAGRKNQPQHF.

This chain joins TRBV7-2 and TRBJ2-1; no reliable D call. The CDR3 extends over 14 amino acids. Germline CDR1 SGHTA, CDR2 FQGNSA. V was pared by 5 bases and J by 5 bases, with 13 bases between. This CDR3 reads CASSPNLADNEQFF. For the CDR3, the DNA is TGTGCCAGCAGCCCAAATCTCGCGGACAATGAGCAGTTCTTC.